The 12 T cell receptor beta chains below all came from one sample that was sequenced in a study of response to subunit inactivated influenza vaccine. One entry per CDR3 protein results from TCRdb running MiXCR on the RT-PCR reads. The data show approximately 480,000 distinct CDR3 sequences, approximately 11% seen once. The material was PBMCs from blood, obtained more than 35 days after vaccination. The receptor source for this set is a man over 45 who received an inactivated influenza vaccine.

The chain has TRBV20-1 and TRBJ2-5; D ambiguous. Trimming removed 2 bases from V and 3 bases from J, with 10 bases in between. CDR3 length equals 13 residues. Germline CDR1 reads DFQATT; CDR2 reads SNEGSKA (reference sequence). This CDR3 is CSARWWSKETQYF. CDR3 DNA sequence: TGCAGTGCTAGATGGTGGTCAAAAGAGACCCAGTACTTC.

In its sample, this clonotype was seen many times. This chain links TRBV3-1 with TRBJ2-7; the D is unclear. The CDR3 runs 13 residues. Trimming took off 4 bases at V and 3 bases at J, with 10 bases between the two ends. Germline V gene lookup returns CDR1 LGHDT and CDR2 YNNKEL (reference sequence). The CDR3 coding sequence is TGTGCCAGCAGCCGTGGCCGTTACTACGAGCAGTACTTC. Its translation: CASSRGRYYEQYF.

V is TRBV20-1 and J is TRBJ2-3; 8 bases agree with TRBD2. Germline CDR1 reads DFQATT; CDR2 reads SNEGSKA (reference sequence). J lost 4 bases, V lost 6 bases, and 9 bases had no gene match. This CDR3 contains 14 residues. The CDR3 DNA reads as TGCAGTGCGGAAACGGGACTAGACGCAGATACGCAGTATTTT. Its translation is CSAETGLDADTQYF.

The V and J genes are TRBV5-1 and TRBJ2-7, with 10 bases matching TRBD2. The CDR3 extends over 19 amino acids. Trimming took 4 bases from V and 2 from J; bases not matched to a gene: 18. Germline lookup yields CDR1 SGHRS and CDR2 YFSETQ. CDR3 protein: CASSPVGLAGEPLPYEQYF. The CDR3 DNA sequence: TGCGCCAGCAGCCCGGTCGGGCTAGCGGGAGAACCCCTTCCCTACGAGCAGTACTTC.

This clonotype was observed a handful of times. The chain combines TRBV5-1 with TRBJ2-3; 8 bases fit TRBD2. The CDR3 is 15 amino acids. V was pared by 6 bases and J by 0 bases, with 6 bases of the junction left unmatched. Germline V gene data show CDR1 as SGHRS and CDR2 as YFSETQ. CDR3 residues: CASTIAGRSTDTQYF. CDR3 nucleotide sequence: TGCGCCAGCACTATAGCGGGGAGAAGCACAGATACGCAGTATTTT.

This clonotype was seen repeatedly, ten times or more. The chain links TRBV29-1 to TRBJ2-7; TRBD2 might be the D (5 bases). The CDR3 runs to 11 residues. The ends were cut back, 6 bases at V and 2 bases at J, with 8 bases in the middle. Germline V gives CDR1 SQVTM, CDR2 ANQGSEA. CDR3 DNA: TGCAGCGTGCGGGCAGCCTACGAGCAGTACTTC. Translated: CSVRAAYEQYF.

The chain employs TRBV6-2 or TRBV6-3 and TRBJ2-7; 8 bases line up with TRBD1. The CDR3 covers 16 residues. Germline V lookup: CDR1 MNHEY, CDR2 SVGEGT. After removal of 6 bases from V and 1 base from J, the junction contained 11 bases not matched to a gene. CDR3 sequence: CASRRVGDRRSYEQYF. CDR3 DNA sequence: TGTGCCAGCAGGCGAGTTGGGGACAGGAGATCCTACGAGCAGTACTTC.

This clonotype appeared a few times. The gene calls are TRBV7-9 and TRBJ2-7, with D perhaps matching TRBD2 (5 bases). The CDR3 is made up of 16 amino acids. Germline values: CDR1 SEHNR, CDR2 FQNEAQ (reference sequence). V was trimmed by 2 bases and J by 5 bases, leaving 19 bases between them. CDR3 DNA: TGTGCCAGCAGCTTATTCACCGGGAAAAACCTCCACGAGCAGTACTTC. Amino acid sequence: CASSLFTGKNLHEQYF.

Only a few counts were recorded for this clonotype. CDR3 loop: CSVGGQSGELFF. CDR3 sequence (DNA): TGCAGCGTGGGGGGACAGTCCGGGGAGCTGTTTTTT. The chain recombines TRBV29-1 with TRBJ2-2, with a weak D call TRBD1 (7 bases). CDR1 is SQVTM, CDR2 ANQGSEA, per germline. Trimming cost V 6 bases and J 6 bases, with 11 bases left between them. This CDR3 spans 12 amino acids.

This clonotype was found many times. The rearrangement uses TRBV29-1 and TRBJ1-4; D remains ambiguous. Between the trimmed V and J ends, which lost 4 bases and 0 bases, there was a span of 9 bases. The germline CDR1 and CDR2 sequences are SQVTM and ANQGSEA. CDR3 length: 14 residues. This CDR3 is CSVGGSSTNEKLFF. CDR3 nucleotides: TGCAGCGTTGGCGGGTCATCAACTAATGAAAAACTGTTTTTT.

V usage is TRBV20-1 and J usage is TRBJ2-5, with TRBD2 matching 9 bases. This CDR3 has 15 amino acids. With 1 base clipped from V and 1 base from J, the junction kept 4 bases outside the gene matches. The germline V gene encodes CDR1 DFQATT and CDR2 SNEGSKA (reference sequence). The chain's CDR3 is CSARGTSAVQETQYF. The CDR3 DNA sequence: TGCAGTGCTAGAGGGACTAGCGCTGTCCAAGAGACCCAGTACTTC.

The chain combines TRBV6-2 or TRBV6-3 with TRBJ2-1; 9 bases match TRBD1. Germline lookup yields CDR1 MNHEY and CDR2 SVGEGT. Germline trimming cut 7 bases from V and 15 bases from J; bases unmatched to any gene: 16. CDR3 length: 14 amino acids. CDR3: CASNSRGRDRELFF. The CDR3 nucleotides are TGTGCCAGCAACTCGAGGGGCCGGGACAGGGAGTTGTTCTTC.